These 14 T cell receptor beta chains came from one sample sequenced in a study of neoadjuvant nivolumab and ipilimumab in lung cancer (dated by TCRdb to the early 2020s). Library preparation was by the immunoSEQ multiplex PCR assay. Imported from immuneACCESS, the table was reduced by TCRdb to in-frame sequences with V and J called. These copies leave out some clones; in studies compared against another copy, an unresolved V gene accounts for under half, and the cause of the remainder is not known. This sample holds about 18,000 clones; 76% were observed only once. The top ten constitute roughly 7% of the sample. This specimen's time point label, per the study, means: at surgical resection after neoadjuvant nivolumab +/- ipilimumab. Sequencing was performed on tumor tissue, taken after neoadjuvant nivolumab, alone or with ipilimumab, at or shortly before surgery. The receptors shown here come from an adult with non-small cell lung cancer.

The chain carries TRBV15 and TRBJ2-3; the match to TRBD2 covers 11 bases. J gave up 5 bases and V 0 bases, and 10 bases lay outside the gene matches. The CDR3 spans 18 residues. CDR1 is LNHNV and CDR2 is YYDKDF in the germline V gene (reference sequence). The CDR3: CATSRDLTSGSVGDTQYF. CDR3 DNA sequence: TGTGCCACCAGCAGAGATTTAACTAGCGGGAGCGTCGGAGATACGCAGTATTTT.

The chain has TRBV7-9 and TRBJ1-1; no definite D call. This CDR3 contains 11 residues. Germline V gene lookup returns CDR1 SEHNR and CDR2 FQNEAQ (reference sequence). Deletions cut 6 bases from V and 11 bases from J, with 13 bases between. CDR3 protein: CASSRGERAFF. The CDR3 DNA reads TGTGCCAGCAGTCGGGGTGAACGTGCTTTCTTT.

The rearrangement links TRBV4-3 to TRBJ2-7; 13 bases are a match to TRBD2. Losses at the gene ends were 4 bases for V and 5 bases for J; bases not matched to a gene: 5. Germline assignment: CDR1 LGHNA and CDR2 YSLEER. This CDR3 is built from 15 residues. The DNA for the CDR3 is TGCGCCAGCAGCCGACAAACTAGCGGGAGGGACGAGCAGTACTTC. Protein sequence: CASSRQTSGRDEQYF.

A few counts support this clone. The CDR3 loop reads CATSRDVSGIYGYTF. The DNA for the CDR3 is TGTGCCACCAGCAGAGATGTTTCGGGGATCTATGGCTACACCTTC. This chain uses TRBV15 with TRBJ1-2, with D unresolved. Germline V lookup: CDR1 LNHNV, CDR2 YYDKDF (reference sequence). This CDR3 comprises 15 residues. The V and J ends lost 0 bases and 4 bases respectively, with 12 bases between them. Full variable domain (missing parts from reference TRBV15 and TRBJ1-2): DAMVIQNPRYQVTQFGKPVTLSCSQTLNHNVMYWYQQKSSQAPKLLFHYYDKDFNNEADTPDNFQSRRPNTSFCFLDIRSPGLGDTAMYLCATSRDVSGIYGYTFGSGTRLTVV.

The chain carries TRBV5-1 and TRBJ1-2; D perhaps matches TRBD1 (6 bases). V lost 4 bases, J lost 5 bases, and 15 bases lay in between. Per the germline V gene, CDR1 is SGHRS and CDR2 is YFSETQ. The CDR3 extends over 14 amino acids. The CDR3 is CASSGGNRAYGYTF. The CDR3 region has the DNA TGCGCCAGCAGCGGGGGGAACAGGGCTTATGGCTACACCTTC.

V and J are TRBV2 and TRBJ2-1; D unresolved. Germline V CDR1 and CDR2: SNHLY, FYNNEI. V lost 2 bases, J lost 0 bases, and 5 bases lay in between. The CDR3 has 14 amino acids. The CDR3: CASSEQISYNEQFF. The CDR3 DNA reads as TGTGCCAGCAGTGAACAGATCTCCTACAATGAGCAGTTCTTC.

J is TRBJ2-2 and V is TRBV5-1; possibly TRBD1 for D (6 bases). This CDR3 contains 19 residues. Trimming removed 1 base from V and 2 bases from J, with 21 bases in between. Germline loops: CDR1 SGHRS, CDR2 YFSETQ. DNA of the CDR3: TGCGCCAGCAGCTTGTCACAGGGAGTAAATTGGGGCAACACCGGGGAGCTGTTTTTT. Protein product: CASSLSQGVNWGNTGELFF.

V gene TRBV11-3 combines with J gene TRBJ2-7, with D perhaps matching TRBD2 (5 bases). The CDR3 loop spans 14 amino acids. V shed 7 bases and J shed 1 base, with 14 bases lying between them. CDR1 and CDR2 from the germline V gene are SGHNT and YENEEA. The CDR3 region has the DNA TGTGCCAGCAATAAAGCCCGGGATTCCTACGAGCAGTACTTC. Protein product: CASNKARDSYEQYF.

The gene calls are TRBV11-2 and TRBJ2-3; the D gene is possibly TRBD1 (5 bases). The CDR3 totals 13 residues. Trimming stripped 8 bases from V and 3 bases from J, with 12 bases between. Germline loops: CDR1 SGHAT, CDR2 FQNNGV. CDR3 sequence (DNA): TGTGCCAGCCGAAAGGGGAATACAGATACGCAGTATTTT. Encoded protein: CASRKGNTDTQYF.

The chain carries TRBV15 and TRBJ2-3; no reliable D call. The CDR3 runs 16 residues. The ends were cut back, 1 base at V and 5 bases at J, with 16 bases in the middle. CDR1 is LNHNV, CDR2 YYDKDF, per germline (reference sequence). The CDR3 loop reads CATSRAPGGVQDTQYF. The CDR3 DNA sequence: TGTGCCACCAGCAGAGCCCCTGGCGGAGTCCAAGATACGCAGTATTTT.

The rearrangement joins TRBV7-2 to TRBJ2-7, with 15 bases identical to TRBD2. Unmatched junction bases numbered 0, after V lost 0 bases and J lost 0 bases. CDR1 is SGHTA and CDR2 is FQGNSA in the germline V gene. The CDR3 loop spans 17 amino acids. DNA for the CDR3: TGTGCCAGCAGCTTAGCGGGACTAGCGGGGGGCTCCTACGAGCAGTACTTC. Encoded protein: CASSLAGLAGGSYEQYF. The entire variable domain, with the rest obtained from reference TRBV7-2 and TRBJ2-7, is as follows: GAGVSQSPSNKVTEKGKDVELRCDPISGHTALYWYRQSLGQGLEFLIYFQGNSAPDKSGLPSDRFSAERTGGSVSTLTIQRTQQEDSAVYLCASSLAGLAGGSYEQYFGPGTRLTVT.

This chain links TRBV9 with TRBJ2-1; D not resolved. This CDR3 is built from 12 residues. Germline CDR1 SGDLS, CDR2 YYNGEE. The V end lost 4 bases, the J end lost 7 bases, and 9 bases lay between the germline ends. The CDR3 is CASSIVGNEQFF. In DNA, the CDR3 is TGTGCCAGCAGCATCGTAGGAAATGAGCAGTTCTTC.

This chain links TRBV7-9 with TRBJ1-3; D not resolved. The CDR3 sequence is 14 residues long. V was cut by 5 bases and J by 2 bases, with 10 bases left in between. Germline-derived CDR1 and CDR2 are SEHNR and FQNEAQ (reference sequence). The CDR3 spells CASSVEVAGNTIYF. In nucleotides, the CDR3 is TGTGCCAGCAGCGTAGAGGTGGCTGGAAACACCATATATTTT. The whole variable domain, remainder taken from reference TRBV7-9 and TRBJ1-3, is DTGVSQNPRHKITKRGQNVTFRCDPISEHNRLYWYRQTLGQGPEFLTYFQNEAQLEKSRLLSDRFSAERPKGSFSTLEIQRTEQGDSAMYLCASSVEVAGNTIYFGEGSWLTVV.

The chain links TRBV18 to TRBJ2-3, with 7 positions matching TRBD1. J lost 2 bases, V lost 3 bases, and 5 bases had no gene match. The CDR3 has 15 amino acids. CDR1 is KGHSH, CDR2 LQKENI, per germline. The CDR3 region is CASSPSTGPTDTQYF. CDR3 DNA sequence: TGTGCCAGCTCACCCTCGACAGGGCCCACAGATACGCAGTATTTT. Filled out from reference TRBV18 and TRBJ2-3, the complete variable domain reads NAGVMQNPRHLVRRRGQEARLRCSPMKGHSHVYWYRQLPEEGLKFMVYLQKENIIDESGMPKERFSAEFPKEGPSILRIQQVVRGDSAAYFCASSPSTGPTDTQYFGPGTRLTVL.